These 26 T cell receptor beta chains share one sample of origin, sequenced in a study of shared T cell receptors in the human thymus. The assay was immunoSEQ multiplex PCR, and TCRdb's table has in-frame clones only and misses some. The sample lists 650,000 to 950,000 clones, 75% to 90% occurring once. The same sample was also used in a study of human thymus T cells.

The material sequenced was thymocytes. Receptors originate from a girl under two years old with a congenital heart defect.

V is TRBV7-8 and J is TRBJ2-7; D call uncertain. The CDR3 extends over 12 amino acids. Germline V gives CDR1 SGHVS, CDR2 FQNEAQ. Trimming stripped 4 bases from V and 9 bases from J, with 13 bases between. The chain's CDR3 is CASSYRNSGQYF. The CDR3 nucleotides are TGTGCCAGCAGCTATCGTAATTCGGGGCAGTACTTC.

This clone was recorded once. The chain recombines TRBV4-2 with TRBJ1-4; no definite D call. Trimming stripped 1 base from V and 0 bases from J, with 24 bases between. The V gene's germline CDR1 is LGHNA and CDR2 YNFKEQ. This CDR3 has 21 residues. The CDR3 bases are TGTGCCAGCAGCCAAGTCTTGAGTGGCCGCGGCGACGGGGCAACTAATGAAAAACTGTTTTTT. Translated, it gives CASSQVLSGRGDGATNEKLFF.

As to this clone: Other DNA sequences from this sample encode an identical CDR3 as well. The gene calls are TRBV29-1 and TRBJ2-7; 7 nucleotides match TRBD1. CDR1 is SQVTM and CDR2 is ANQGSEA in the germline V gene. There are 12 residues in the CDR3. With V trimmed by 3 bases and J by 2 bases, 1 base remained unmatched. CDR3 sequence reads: CSVERGPYEQYF. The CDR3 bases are TGCAGCGTTGAGAGGGGGCCCTACGAGCAGTACTTC.

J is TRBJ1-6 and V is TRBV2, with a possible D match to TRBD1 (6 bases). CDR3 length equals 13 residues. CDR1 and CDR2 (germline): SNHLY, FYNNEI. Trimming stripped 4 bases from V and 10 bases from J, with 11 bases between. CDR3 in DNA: TGTGCCAGCAGTGGCAGGGGAACCTCACCCCTCCACTTT. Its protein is CASSGRGTSPLHF.

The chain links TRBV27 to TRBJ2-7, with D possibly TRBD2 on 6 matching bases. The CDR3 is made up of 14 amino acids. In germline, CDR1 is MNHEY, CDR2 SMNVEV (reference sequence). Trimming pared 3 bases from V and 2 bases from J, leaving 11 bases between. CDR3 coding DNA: TGTGCCAGCAGTTTGGAGGGTTCTCCCTACGAGCAGTACTTC. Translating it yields CASSLEGSPYEQYF.

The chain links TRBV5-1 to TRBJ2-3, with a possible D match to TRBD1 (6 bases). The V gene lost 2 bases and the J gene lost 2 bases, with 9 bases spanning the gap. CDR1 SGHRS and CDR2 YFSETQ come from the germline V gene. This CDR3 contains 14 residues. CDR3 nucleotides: TGCGCCAGCAGCTTCCGGGACACCACAGATACGCAGTATTTT. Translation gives CASSFRDTTDTQYF.

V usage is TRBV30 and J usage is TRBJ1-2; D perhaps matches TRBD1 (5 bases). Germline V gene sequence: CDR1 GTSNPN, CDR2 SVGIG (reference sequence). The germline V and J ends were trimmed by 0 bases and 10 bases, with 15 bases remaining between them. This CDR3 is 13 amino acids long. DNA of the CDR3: TGTGCCTGGAGTGTACAGGTAGTTGGACCCTACACCTTC. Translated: CAWSVQVVGPYTF. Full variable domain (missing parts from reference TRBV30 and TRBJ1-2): SQTIHQWPATLVQPVGSPLSLECTVEGTSNPNLYWYRQAAGRGLQLLFYSVGIGQISSEVPQNLSASRPQDRQFILSSKKLLLSDSGFYLCAWSVQVVGPYTFGSGTRLTVV.

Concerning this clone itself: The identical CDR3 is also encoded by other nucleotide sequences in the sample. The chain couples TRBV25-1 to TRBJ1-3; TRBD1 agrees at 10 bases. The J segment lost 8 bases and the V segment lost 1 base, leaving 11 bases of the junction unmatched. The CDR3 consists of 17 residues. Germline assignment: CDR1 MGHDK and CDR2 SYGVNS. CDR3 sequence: CASSELGSWTGGDTIYF. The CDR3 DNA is TGTGCCAGCAGTGAATTGGGGAGCTGGACAGGGGGGGACACCATATATTTT.

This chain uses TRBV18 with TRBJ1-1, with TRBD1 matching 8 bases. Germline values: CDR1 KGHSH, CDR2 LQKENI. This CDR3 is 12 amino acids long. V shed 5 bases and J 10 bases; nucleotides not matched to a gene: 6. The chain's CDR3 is CASSFYRGTAFF. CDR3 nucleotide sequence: TGTGCCAGCTCATTTTACAGGGGGACAGCTTTCTTT.

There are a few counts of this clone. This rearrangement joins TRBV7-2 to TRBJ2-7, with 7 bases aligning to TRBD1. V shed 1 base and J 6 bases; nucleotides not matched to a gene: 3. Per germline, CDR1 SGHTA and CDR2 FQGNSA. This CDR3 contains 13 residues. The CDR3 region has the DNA TGTGCCAGCAGCTTAGAAAGGACAGGCGAGCAGTACTTC. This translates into CASSLERTGEQYF.

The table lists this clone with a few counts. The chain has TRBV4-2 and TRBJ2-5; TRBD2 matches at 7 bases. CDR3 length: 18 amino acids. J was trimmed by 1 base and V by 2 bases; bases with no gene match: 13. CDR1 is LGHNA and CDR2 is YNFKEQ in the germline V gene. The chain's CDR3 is CASSQFRPAAGLQETQYF. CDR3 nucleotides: TGTGCCAGCAGCCAATTCCGACCTGCAGCGGGGCTCCAAGAGACCCAGTACTTC.

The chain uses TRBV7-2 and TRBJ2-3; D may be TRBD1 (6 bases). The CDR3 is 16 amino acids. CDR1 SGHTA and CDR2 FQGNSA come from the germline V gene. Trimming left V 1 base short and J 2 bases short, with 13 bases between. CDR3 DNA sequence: TGTGCCAGCAGCTTAGGCGTGGGGGCCCTCACAGATACGCAGTATTTT. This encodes CASSLGVGALTDTQYF.

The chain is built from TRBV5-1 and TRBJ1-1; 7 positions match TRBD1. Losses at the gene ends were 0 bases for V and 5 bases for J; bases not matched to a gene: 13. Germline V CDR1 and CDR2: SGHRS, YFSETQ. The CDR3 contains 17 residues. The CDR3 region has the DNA TGCGCCAGCAGCTTGGAGCTGAGGGGGCGAGCAGTTACTGAAGCTTTCTTT. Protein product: CASSLELRGRAVTEAFF.

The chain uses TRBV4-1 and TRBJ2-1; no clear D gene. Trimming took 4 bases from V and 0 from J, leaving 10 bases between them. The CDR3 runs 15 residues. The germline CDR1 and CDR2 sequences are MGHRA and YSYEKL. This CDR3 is CASSPLRSSYNEQFF. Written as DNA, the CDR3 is TGCGCCAGCAGCCCACTGAGGAGCTCCTACAATGAGCAGTTCTTC.

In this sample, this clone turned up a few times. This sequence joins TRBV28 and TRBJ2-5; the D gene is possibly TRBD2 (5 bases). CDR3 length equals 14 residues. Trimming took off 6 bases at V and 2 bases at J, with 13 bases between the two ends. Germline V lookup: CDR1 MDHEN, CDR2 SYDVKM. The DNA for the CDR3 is TGTGCCAGCAGCCCTGACTACAATCAAGAGACCCAGTACTTC. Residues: CASSPDYNQETQYF.

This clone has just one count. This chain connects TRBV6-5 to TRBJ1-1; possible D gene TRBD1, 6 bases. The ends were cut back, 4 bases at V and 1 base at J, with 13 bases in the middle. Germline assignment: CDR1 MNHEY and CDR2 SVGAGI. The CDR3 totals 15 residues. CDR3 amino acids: CASSSRTVPNTEAFF. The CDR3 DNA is TGTGCCAGCAGTTCAAGGACAGTCCCGAACACTGAAGCTTTCTTT.

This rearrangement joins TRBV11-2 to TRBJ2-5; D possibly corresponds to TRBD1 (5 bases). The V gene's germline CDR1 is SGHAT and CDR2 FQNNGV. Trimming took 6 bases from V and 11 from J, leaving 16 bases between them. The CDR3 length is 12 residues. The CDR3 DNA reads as TGTGCCAGCAGGGCCAGGATGACAGAGCAGTACTTC. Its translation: CASRARMTEQYF. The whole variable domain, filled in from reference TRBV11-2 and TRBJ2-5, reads EAGVAQSPRYKIIEKRQSVAFWCNPISGHATLYWYQQILGQGPKLLIQFQNNGVVDDSQLPKDRFSAERLKGVDSTLKIQPAKLEDSAVYLCASRARMTEQYFGPGTRLLVL.

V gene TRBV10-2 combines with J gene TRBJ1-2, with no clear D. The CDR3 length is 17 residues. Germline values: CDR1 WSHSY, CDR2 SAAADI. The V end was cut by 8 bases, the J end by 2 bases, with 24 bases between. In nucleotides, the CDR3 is TGCGCCAGCCTTGAAACGAGAAGGGAGGGTGGCAACTATGGCTACACCTTC. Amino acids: CASLETRREGGNYGYTF.

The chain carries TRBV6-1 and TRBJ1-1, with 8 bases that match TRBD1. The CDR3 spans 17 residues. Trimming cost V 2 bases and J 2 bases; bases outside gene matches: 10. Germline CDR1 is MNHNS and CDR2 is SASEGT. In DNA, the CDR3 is TGTGCCAGCAGTGAAATCCAGGACAGGGTTGGAAACACTGAAGCTTTCTTT. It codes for CASSEIQDRVGNTEAFF.

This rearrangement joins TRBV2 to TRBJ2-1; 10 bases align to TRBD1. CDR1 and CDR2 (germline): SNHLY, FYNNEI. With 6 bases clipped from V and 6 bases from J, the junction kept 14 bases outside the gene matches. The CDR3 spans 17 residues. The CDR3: CASRGDRGLLSVNEQFF. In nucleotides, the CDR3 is TGTGCCAGCAGGGGGGACAGGGGCCTTCTTAGCGTCAATGAGCAGTTCTTC.

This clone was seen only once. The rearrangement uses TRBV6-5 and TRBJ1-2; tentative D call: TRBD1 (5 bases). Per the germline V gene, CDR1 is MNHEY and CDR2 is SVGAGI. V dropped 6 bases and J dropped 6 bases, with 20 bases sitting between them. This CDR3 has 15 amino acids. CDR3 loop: CASSLLQGRRNGYTF. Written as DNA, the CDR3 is TGTGCCAGCAGCCTCCTCCAGGGAAGGCGGAATGGCTACACCTTC.

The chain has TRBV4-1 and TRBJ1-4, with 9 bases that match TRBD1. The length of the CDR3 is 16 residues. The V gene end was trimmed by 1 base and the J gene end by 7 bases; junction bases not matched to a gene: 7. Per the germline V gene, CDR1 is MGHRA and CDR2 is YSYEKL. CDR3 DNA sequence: TGCGCCAGCAGCCAAGCAACAGGGGGCGGTGGTGAAAAACTGTTTTTT. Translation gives CASSQATGGGGEKLFF.

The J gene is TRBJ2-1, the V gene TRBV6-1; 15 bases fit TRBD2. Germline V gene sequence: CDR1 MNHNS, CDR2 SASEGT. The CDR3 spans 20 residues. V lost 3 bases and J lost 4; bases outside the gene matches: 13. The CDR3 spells CASSDRTSGGEPSEYNEQFF. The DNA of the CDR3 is TGTGCCAGCAGTGATAGGACTAGCGGGGGGGAACCGTCGGAGTACAATGAGCAGTTCTTC.

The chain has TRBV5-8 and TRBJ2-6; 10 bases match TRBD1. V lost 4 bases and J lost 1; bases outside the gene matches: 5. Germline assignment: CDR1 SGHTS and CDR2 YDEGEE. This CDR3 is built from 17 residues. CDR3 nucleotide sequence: TGTGCCAGCAGCGGGAGGGACAGGGGATCTGGGGCCAACGTCCTGACTTTC. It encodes CASSGRDRGSGANVLTF.

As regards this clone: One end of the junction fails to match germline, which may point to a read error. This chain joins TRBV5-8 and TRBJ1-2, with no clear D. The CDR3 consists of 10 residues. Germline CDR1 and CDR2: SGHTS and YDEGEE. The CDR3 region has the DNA TGTGCCGATACCACAACTAATCAGCCCTTC. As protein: CADTTTNQPF. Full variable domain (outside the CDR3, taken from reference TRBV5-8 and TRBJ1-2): EAGVTQSPTHLIKTRGQQATLRCSPISGHTSVYWYQQALGLGLQFLLWYDEGEERNRGNFPPRFSGRQFPNYSSELNVNALELEDSALYLCADTTTNQPFGSGTRLTVV.

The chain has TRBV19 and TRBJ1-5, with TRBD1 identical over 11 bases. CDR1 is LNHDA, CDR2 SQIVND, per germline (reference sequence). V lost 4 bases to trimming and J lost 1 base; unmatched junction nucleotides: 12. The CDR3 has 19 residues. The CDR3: CASSTDRGRGIGSNQPQHF. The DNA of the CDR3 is TGTGCCAGTAGTACGGACAGGGGGCGCGGTATCGGGAGCAATCAGCCCCAGCATTTT.